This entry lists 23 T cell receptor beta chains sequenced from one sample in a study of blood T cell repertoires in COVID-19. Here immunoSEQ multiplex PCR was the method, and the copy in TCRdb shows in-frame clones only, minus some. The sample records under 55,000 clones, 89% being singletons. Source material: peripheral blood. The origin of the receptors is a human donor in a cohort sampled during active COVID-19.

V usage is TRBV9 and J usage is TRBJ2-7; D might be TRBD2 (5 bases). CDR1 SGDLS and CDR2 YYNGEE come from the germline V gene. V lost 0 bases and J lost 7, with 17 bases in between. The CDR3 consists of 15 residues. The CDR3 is CASSVELVPPGEQYF. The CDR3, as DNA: TGTGCCAGCAGCGTAGAACTCGTACCCCCGGGGGAGCAGTACTTC.

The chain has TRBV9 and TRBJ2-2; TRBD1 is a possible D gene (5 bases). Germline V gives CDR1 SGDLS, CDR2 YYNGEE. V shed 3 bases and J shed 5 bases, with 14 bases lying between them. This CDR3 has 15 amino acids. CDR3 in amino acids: CASSGQRVDTGELFF. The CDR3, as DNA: TGTGCCAGCAGCGGACAGCGAGTCGATACCGGGGAGCTGTTTTTT. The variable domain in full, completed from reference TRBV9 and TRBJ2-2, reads DSGVTQTPKHLITATGQRVTLRCSPRSGDLSVYWYQQSLDQGLQFLIQYYNGEERAKGNILERFSAQQFPDLHSELNLSSLELGDSALYFCASSGQRVDTGELFFGEGSRLTVL.

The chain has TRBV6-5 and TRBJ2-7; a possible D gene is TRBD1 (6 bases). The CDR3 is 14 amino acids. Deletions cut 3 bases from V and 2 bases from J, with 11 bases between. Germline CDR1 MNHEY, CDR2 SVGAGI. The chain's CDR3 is CASSYGRGPYEQYF. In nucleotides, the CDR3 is TGTGCCAGCAGTTATGGCAGGGGCCCCTACGAGCAGTACTTC.

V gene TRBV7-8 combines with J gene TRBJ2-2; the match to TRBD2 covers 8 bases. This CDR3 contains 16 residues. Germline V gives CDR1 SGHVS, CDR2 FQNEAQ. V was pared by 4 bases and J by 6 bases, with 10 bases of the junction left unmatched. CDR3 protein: CASSSTGTSGSGELFF. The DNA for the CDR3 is TGTGCCAGCAGCTCAACGGGGACTAGTGGCTCCGGGGAGCTGTTTTTT.

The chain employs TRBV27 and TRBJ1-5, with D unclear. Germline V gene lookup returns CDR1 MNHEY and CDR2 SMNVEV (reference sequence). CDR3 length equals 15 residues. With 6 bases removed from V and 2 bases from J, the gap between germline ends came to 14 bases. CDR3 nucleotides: TGTGCCAGCAGGGACTCCCACATGGGCAATCAGCCCCAGCATTTT. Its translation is CASRDSHMGNQPQHF.

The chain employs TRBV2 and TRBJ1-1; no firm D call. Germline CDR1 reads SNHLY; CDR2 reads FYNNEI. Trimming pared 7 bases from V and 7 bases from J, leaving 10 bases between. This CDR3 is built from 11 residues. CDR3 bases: TGTGCCAGCATCCGGACTGTTGAAGCTTTCTTT. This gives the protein CASIRTVEAFF.

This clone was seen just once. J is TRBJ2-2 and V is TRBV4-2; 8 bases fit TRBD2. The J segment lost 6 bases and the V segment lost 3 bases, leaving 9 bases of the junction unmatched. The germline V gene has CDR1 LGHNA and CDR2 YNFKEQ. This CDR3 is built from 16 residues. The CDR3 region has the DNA TGTGCCAGCAGCCACTACGGGACTAGTTTTTCCGGGGAGCTGTTTTTT. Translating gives CASSHYGTSFSGELFF.

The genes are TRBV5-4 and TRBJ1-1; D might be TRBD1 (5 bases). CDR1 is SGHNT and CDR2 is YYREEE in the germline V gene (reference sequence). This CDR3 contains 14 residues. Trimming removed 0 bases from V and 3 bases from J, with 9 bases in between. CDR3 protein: CASSLVWGDTEAFF. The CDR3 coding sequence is TGTGCCAGCAGCTTGGTGTGGGGGGACACTGAAGCTTTCTTT.

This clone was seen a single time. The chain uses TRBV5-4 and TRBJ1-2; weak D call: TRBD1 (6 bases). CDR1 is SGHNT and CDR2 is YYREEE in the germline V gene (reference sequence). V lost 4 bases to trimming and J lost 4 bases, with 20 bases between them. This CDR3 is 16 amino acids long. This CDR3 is CASSPGGRQHPYGYTF. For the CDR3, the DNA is TGTGCCAGCAGCCCGGGGGGGCGCCAGCATCCCTATGGCTACACCTTC.

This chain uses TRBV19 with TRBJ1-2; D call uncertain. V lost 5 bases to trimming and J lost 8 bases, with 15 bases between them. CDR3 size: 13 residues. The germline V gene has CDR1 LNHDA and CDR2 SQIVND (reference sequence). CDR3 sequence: CASSADWVRGYTF. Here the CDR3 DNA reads TGTGCCAGTAGTGCCGACTGGGTAAGGGGCTACACCTTC.

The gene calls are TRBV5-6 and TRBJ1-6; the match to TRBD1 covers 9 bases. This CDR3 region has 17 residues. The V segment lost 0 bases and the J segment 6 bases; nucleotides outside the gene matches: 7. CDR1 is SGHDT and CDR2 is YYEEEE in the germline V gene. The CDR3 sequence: CASSLGLQGARNSPLHF. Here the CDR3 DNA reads TGTGCCAGCAGCTTGGGGTTACAGGGGGCGCGTAATTCACCCCTCCACTTT. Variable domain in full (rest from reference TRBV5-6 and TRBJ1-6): DAGVTQSPTHLIKTRGQQVTLRCSPKSGHDTVSWYQQALGQGPQFIFQYYEEEERQRGNFPDRFSGHQFPNYSSELNVNALLLGDSALYLCASSLGLQGARNSPLHFGNGTRLTVT.

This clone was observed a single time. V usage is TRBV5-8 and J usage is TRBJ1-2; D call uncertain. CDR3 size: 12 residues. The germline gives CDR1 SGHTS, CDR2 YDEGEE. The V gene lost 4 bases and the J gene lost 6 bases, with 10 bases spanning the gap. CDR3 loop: CASSPGLNGYTF. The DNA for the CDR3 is TGTGCCAGCAGCCCCGGACTTAATGGCTACACCTTC. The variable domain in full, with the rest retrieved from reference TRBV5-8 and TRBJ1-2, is EAGVTQSPTHLIKTRGQQATLRCSPISGHTSVYWYQQALGLGLQFLLWYDEGEERNRGNFPPRFSGRQFPNYSSELNVNALELEDSALYLCASSPGLNGYTFGSGTRLTVV.

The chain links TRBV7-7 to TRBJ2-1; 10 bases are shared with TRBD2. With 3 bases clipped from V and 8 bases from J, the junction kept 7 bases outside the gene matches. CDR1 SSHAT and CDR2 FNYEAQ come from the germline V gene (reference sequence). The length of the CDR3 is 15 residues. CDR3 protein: CASSLASGGWDEQFF. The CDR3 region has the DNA TGTGCCAGCAGCTTGGCTAGCGGGGGTTGGGATGAGCAGTTCTTC.

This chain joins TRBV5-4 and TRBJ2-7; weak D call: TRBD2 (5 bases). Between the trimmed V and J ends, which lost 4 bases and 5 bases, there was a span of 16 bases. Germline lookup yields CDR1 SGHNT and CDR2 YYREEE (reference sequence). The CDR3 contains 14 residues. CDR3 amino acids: CASSVEVGRDEQYF. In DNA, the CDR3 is TGTGCCAGCAGCGTCGAAGTCGGGCGGGACGAGCAGTACTTC.

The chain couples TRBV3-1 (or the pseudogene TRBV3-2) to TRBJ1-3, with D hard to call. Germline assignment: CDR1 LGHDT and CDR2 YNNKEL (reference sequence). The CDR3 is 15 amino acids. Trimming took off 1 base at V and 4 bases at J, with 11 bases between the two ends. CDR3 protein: CASSQVGSAGNTIYF. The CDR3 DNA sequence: TGTGCCAGCAGCCAAGTCGGGTCTGCGGGAAACACCATATATTTT.

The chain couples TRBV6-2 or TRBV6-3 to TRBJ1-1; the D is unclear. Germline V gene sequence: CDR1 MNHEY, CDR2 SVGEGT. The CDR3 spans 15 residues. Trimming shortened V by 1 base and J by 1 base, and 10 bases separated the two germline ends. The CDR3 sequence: CASSYFRQRNTEAFF. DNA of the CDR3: TGTGCCAGCAGTTACTTTCGGCAGCGGAACACTGAAGCTTTCTTT.

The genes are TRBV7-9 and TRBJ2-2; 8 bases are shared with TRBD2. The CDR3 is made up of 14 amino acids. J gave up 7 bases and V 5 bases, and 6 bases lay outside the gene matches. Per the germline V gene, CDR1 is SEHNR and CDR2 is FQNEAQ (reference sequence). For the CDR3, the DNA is TGTGCCAGCAGCGCGGGACTAGTGGGCGGGGAGCTGTTTTTT. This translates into CASSAGLVGGELFF.

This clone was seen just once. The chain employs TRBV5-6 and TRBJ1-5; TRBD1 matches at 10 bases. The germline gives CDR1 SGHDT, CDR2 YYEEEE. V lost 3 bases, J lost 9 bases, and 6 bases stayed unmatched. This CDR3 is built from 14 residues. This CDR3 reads CASSSGTGVLPQHF. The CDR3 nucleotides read TGTGCCAGCAGCTCCGGGACAGGGGTTTTGCCCCAGCATTTT. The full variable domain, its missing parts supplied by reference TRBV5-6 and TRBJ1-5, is DAGVTQSPTHLIKTRGQQVTLRCSPKSGHDTVSWYQQALGQGPQFIFQYYEEEERQRGNFPDRFSGHQFPNYSSELNVNALLLGDSALYLCASSSGTGVLPQHFGDGTRLSIL.

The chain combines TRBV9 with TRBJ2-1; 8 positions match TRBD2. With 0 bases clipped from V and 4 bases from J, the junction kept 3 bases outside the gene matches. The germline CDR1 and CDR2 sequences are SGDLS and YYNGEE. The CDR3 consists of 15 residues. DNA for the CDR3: TGTGCCAGCAGCGTAGCGGGGGGGCCGTACAATGAGCAGTTCTTC. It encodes CASSVAGGPYNEQFF.

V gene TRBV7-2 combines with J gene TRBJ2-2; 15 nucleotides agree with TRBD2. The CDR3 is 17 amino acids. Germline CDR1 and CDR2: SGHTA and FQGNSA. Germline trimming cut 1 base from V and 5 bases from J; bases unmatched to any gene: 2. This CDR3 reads CASSLGGLAGGTGELFF. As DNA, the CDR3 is TGTGCCAGCAGCTTAGGAGGACTAGCGGGGGGGACCGGGGAGCTGTTTTTT.

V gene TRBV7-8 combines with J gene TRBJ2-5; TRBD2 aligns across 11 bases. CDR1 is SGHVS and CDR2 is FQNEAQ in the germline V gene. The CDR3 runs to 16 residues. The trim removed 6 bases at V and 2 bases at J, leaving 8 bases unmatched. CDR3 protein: CASRGLLAGVQETQYF. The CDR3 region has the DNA TGTGCCAGCAGGGGGTTACTAGCGGGGGTTCAAGAGACCCAGTACTTC.

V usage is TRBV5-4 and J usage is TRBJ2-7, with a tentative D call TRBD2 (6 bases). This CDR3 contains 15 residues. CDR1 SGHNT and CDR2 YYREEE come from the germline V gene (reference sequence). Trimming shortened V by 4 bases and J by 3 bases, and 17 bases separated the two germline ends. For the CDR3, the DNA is TGTGCCAGCAGCCCGGGGACGGAGGGATTCTACGAGCAGTACTTC. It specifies CASSPGTEGFYEQYF. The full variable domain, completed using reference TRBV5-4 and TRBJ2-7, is ETGVTQSPTHLIKTRGQQVTLRCSSQSGHNTVSWYQQALGQGPQFIFQYYREEENGRGNFPPRFSGLQFPNYSSELNVNALELDDSALYLCASSPGTEGFYEQYFGPGTRLTVT.

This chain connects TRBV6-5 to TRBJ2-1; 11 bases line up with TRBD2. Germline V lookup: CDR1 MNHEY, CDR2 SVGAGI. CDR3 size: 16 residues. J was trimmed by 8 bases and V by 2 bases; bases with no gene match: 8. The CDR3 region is CASSYLGLAGGDEQFF. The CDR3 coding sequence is TGTGCCAGCAGTTACCTAGGGCTAGCGGGAGGTGATGAGCAGTTCTTC.